The rows below give T cell receptor beta chains drawn from one sample of a study of long-term antiretroviral therapy in people with HIV. Data came from immunoSEQ multiplex PCR; TCRdb stores just in-frame clones and leaves some out. The sample lists tens of thousands of clones, about nine tenths occurring once. Material: unsorted PBMCs, obtained 0.1 years before starting antiretroviral therapy. These receptors originate from a woman aged 45 to 65 with HIV. CDR3s include the opening cysteine and the closing phenylalanine or tryptophan. A D gene is named only where the DNA matches it firmly. Clone size is not always given. Where it is, it says once, few, many or a class for expanded clones.

TRBV5-1,once,TRBJ1-5,-,TGCGCCAGCAGCTTGGGCACGGGGAATCAGCCCCAGCATTTT,CASSLGTGNQPQHF
TRBV30,-,TRBJ1-2,-,TGTGCCTGGAGTGGGGGGGTGGGTTACACCTTC,CAWSGGVGYTF
TRBV7-9,-,TRBJ1-2,-,TGTGCCAGCAGCGTGGGTCTCTACCCCAACTATGGCTACACCTTC,CASSVGLYPNYGYTF
TRBV30,-,TRBJ1-2,TRBD1,TGTGCCTGGAGTATTTCGCGAGGGACAGCTCTTCGTAGCTATGGCTACACCTTC,CAWSISRGTALRSYGYTF
TRBV5-1,-,TRBJ2-1,-,TGCGCCAGCAGCGTTACAGGGCCCCACAATGAGCAGTTCTTC,CASSVTGPHNEQFF
TRBV30,few,TRBJ1-1,-,TGTGCCTTCTCTATTGCGGTCACTGAAGCTTTCTTT,CAFSIAVTEAFF
TRBV20-1,-,TRBJ1-2,-,TGCAGTACGAATGGCTACACCTTC,CSTNGYTF
TRBV30,-,TRBJ1-5,-,TGTGCTTGGGGGCAGGGTAATCAGCCCCAGCATTTT,CAWGQGNQPQHF
TRBV5-8,-,TRBJ2-5,TRBD1,TGTGCCAGCAGCTTAATATTACAGGGGAAAGAGACCCAGTACTTC,CASSLILQGKETQYF
TRBV2,-,TRBJ2-7,-,TGTGCCAGCGGCGACGGGCTCTCCTACGAGCAGTACTTC,CASGDGLSYEQYF
TRBV18,-,TRBJ1-1,-,TGTGCCAGCTCACCATCCGGACGGGACACTGAAGCTTTCTTT,CASSPSGRDTEAFF
TRBV6-6,-,TRBJ2-7,-,TGTGCCAGCAGTGCGACAGGACTAATAACCTACGAGCAGTACTTC,CASSATGLITYEQYF
TRBV29-1,once,TRBJ2-7,TRBD1,TGCAGCGTTGGGCAGGGACAGGGGGTCTACGAGCAGTACTTC,CSVGQGQGVYEQYF
TRBV7-2,once,TRBJ1-1,-,TGTGCCAGCAGCTTAGCGGGTAGTTCGTACACTGAAGCTTTCTTT,CASSLAGSSYTEAFF
TRBV10-1,-,TRBJ1-1,-,TGCGCCAGCAGACAGGGAAGAGGTACTGAAGCTTTCTTT,CASRQGRGTEAFF
TRBV27,-,TRBJ1-2,TRBD1,TGTGCCAGCAGTTTACTCCGGGACAGGGGCTATGGCTACACCTTC,CASSLLRDRGYGYTF
TRBV7-8,-,TRBJ2-3,TRBD1,TGTGCCAGCAGCGGACTTACCGGGACAGGGGCCACAGATACGCAGTATTTT,CASSGLTGTGATDTQYF
TRBV11-2,once,TRBJ2-7,-,TGTGCCAGCAGCTCAGGCACAGGTGGCGAGCAGTACTTC,CASSSGTGGEQYF
TRBV5-1,-,TRBJ2-3,-,TGCGCCAGCAGCCCCGCAGGGGGGACAGATACGCAGTATTTT,CASSPAGGTDTQYF
TRBV6-5,-,TRBJ1-3,-,TGTGCCAGCAGGAACGGGGGGCTTGGTGGAAACACCATATATTTT,CASRNGGLGGNTIYF